This T cell receptor (beta chain) was recorded in a study of T cell repertoires in cytomegalovirus infection. On the study more broadly: The authors relied on CMV epitopes, both recently identified HLA-C-restricted and well-studied HLA-B-restricted. Indicated by public TCR beta signatures were CMV infection and matching HLA type.

One entry per CDR3 protein, called by TCRdb with MiXCR from the reads. The sample carries around 500,000 distinct CDR3 sequences, more than 40% recorded once. V lost 3 bases and J lost 3, with 9 bases in between. The CDR3 is made up of 14 amino acids. In germline, CDR1 is SGHVS, CDR2 FNYEAQ. Findings and limits, study-wide: Carriers of CMV plus the relevant HLA were identified by cumulative public TCR beta family frequency. Clonotype analysis showed dominance of the ex vivo response by HLA-C-restricted CMV-specific TCR beta clonotypes.

To note about this clonotype: Its antigen remains unidentified.

The origin of this receptor is a human donor in good health (CMV status not recorded). Some clones in this sample may be carry-over from other donors' samples. The specimen was cultured PBMCs, collected from culture after CMV antigen stimulation. The chain joins TRBV7-6 to TRBJ2-1; D gene unclear. The CDR3, as DNA: TGTGCCAGCAGCTTCTCCTTAAGCTACAATGAGCAGTTCTTC. As protein: CASSFSLSYNEQFF.